These T cell receptor beta chains were read from a single sample in a study of OX40 agonist ivuxolimab in advanced cancers. TCRdb's copy holds only in-frame clones and misses some; the assay was immunoSEQ multiplex PCR. The repertoire includes approximately 84,000 clones, about 88% of them detected once, and over 0.75% sits in the top ten. This material consisted of CD4+ or CD8+ T cells sorted from blood, taken in a trial of the OX40 agonist ivuxolimab. The receptors stem from an adult with an advanced solid tumor such as melanoma, head and neck, liver or kidney cancer. The CDR3 runs from the conserved cysteine through the conserved F or W. The D gene is left open where the match is weak. The size field is filled for only some rows; it gives once, few, many or a size class.

V	D	size	length	J	DNA	CDR3
TRBV30	TRBD2	.	17	TRBJ2-3	TGTGCCCGGACAATTCTACCGACTAGCGGAGCTACAGATACGCAGTATTTT	CARTILPTSGATDTQYF
TRBV18	.	.	14	TRBJ1-1	TGTGCCAGCTCACCATTCAGGGTGGACACTGAAGCTTTCTTT	CASSPFRVDTEAFF
TRBV5-1	.	.	15	TRBJ2-3	TGCGCCAGCAGCGCCGTCGGCCCTAGCACAGATACGCAGTATTTT	CASSAVGPSTDTQYF
TRBV6-5	TRBD1	.	14	TRBJ1-2	TGTGCCAGCAGTGACAGGGATTTTAACTATGGCTACACCTTC	CASSDRDFNYGYTF
TRBV11-3	.	.	15	TRBJ2-1	TGTGCCAGCAGCTTAGATCAGGGGCGAAACAATGAGCAGTTCTTC	CASSLDQGRNNEQFF
TRBV7-9	TRBD2	.	18	TRBJ2-7	TGTGCCAGCAGCTTGGGACTAGCGGGAGGCCTCTTTTTCTACGAGCAGTACTTC	CASSLGLAGGLFFYEQYF
TRBV5-5	.	.	14	TRBJ2-7	TGTGCCAGCAGCTTACACGGGGATTTCAACGAGCAGTACTTC	CASSLHGDFNEQYF
TRBV7-2	.	.	15	TRBJ1-2	TGTGCCAGCAGCCCAAGGGACTACTATAACTATGGCTACACCTTC	CASSPRDYYNYGYTF
TRBV4-2	TRBD2	.	18	TRBJ2-3	TGTGCCAGCAGCCAAATGACTAGCGGAGGTTTTAGCACAGATACGCAGTATTTT	CASSQMTSGGFSTDTQYF
TRBV5-4	TRBD1	.	16	TRBJ1-6	TGTGCCAGCAGCTCTGGTGGACAGGGCTATAATTCACCCCTCCACTTT	CASSSGGQGYNSPLHF
TRBV6-1	.	.	12	TRBJ2-7	TGTGCCAGCATGGGTGTCGTCTACGAGCAGTACTTC	CASMGVVYEQYF
TRBV6-1	.	once	11	TRBJ1-2	TGTGCCAGCAGTGACAGTGGCGGCTACACCTTC	CASSDSGGYTF
TRBV11-3	.	.	12	TRBJ2-1	TGTGCCAGCAGCTTAGATAGGAATGAGCAGTTCTTC	CASSLDRNEQFF
TRBV7-9	.	few	14	TRBJ2-5	TGTGCCAGCAGCTTCACCCGGGCTCAAGAGACCCAGTACTTC	CASSFTRAQETQYF
TRBV7-2	.	.	15	TRBJ2-7	TGTGCCAGCAGCTTAGGTTCTCCTTCCCTCTACGAGCAGTACTTC	CASSLGSPSLYEQYF
TRBV19	TRBD2	.	14	TRBJ2-7	TGTGCCAGTAGTCGTCGGGGGGGGGAGAACGAGCAGTACTTC	CASSRRGGENEQYF
TRBV10-2	.	.	13	TRBJ1-2	TGCGCCAGCAGTGAGAACAGCATACATGGCTACACCTTC	CASSENSIHGYTF
TRBV2	.	once	13	TRBJ1-4	TGTGCCAGCAGTCGGGGGACTAATGAAAAACTGTTTTTT	CASSRGTNEKLFF
TRBV4-1	TRBD1	few	17	TRBJ2-3	TGCGCCAGCAGCCTCCAGCGGACAGGGGGCAGGACAGATACGCAGTATTTT	CASSLQRTGGRTDTQYF
TRBV18	TRBD2	few	15	TRBJ2-3	TGTGCCAGCTCACCCCCCGGGACTAGATCAGATACGCAGTATTTT	CASSPPGTRSDTQYF
TRBV6-5	TRBD1	.	14	TRBJ1-2	TGTGCCAGCAGTGAACAGGGACAGGGTGAGGGCTACACCTTC	CASSEQGQGEGYTF
TRBV2	.	.	13	TRBJ2-5	TGTGCCAGCAGGGTTGGACCTCGTCGGACCCAGTACTTC	CASRVGPRRTQYF
TRBV9	TRBD1	.	17	TRBJ2-3	TGTGCCAGCAGCCCCCGCCCCGGACAGGGTGCCGCAGATACGCAGTATTTT	CASSPRPGQGAADTQYF
TRBV11-3	.	.	14	TRBJ1-1	TGTGCCAGCAGCAGGAGGCCCACGGACACTGAAGCTTTCTTT	CASSRRPTDTEAFF
TRBV6-1	.	.	14	TRBJ2-7	TGTGCCAGCGGGGGCGGCGGGAGAAGTTACGAGCAGTACTTC	CASGGGGRSYEQYF
TRBV19	TRBD2	.	17	TRBJ2-3	TGTGCCAGTAGTCCCCATAACGCGGGACTAGCGGCAGATACGCAGTATTTT	CASSPHNAGLAADTQYF
TRBV10-3	TRBD1	.	16	TRBJ1-4	TGTGCCATCAGTGAGTCGCCGACAGGGCTAAGAGAAAAACTGTTTTTT	CAISESPTGLREKLFF
TRBV9	.	.	14	TRBJ1-1	TGTGCCAGAACGAACTGGACCCCGAGGTCTGAAGCTTTCTTT	CARTNWTPRSEAFF
TRBV6-6	.	.	15	TRBJ1-4	TGTGCCAGTAGTAACCCGGGGCCAACTAATGAAAAACTGTTTTTT	CASSNPGPTNEKLFF